The entry that follows covers one T cell receptor (beta chain) sequence. The antigen this receptor binds is unknown. Base quality data are lacking; no much larger clone is found one base away. CDR1 SGHRS and CDR2 YFSETQ are derived from the germline V gene. The V end loses 0 bases and the J end loses 7 bases, and a stretch of 14 bases separates them. Reading from cysteine to phenylalanine, the CDR3 counts 15 amino acids. Only CDR3 DNA remains: 45 bases, in frame from the first base. In total, 666 healthy bone marrow donors made up the cohort. Cohort members were all nominally healthy when sampled, although unrecorded immune exposures were likely present. The donor tested CMV seronegative, placing the donor among the approximately 360 seronegative members of the cohort. Every donor gave a peripheral blood sample, and the peripheral blood mononuclear cells from that sample were used for TCR beta sequencing. The Qiagen DNeasy Blood Extraction Kit was used to extract genomic DNA from the blood cell samples.

The sample is drawn from a study of cytomegalovirus exposure and HLA in healthy donors (dated 2017 in TCRdb). About the study as a whole: An earlier analysis of under 600 of the donors reported 250 to 350 Gb of sequence data and around 110 million unique TCR beta sequences from 150 million to 200 million T cells. A handful of DR-DQ haplotypes were handled as single units for association and clustering because linkage in the cohort was strong. To predict cytomegalovirus infection status, the study brought together high-throughput TCR immunosequencing, statistical association of individual TCRs with disease status, and machine learning. The later analysis used no new phenotypic data to find candidate immune exposures, relying instead on TCR beta sequences and their occurrence across donors. HLA typing included class I and class II loci at four-digit resolution. On average, roughly 240,000 unique TCR beta nucleotide sequences were sequenced per donor among a few hundred genotyped donors of the cohort, with 15% to 20% of those sequences being non-productive. Along with the 666-subject first cohort, a separate validation cohort of over a hundred different subjects was used. An early release that covered about 640 HLA-typed donors contained approximately 300 gigabases of sequencing data and about 93 million unique TCR sequences. An earlier analysis of several hundred of the donors used high-throughput TCR beta sequencing to judge whether each TCR beta V gene segment behaved as functional or pseudogenic. Every repertoire in the discovery cohort had been generated on one and the same sequencing platform. A later analysis re-examined previously published TCR beta repertoires from over 500 donors and added high-resolution HLA genotyping to investigate patterns of TCR occurrence. Among the roughly 400 genotyped donors, approximately 82% belonged to the genetic ancestry cluster associated with self-reported Caucasian donors. The study aimed to test whether cataloging public T cell receptors could reveal signatures of past pathogen exposure. Donor age, sex, ethnicity and CMV serostatus were collected together with the repertoire data. Typing coverage differed by locus: A, B, C, DRB1 and DQB1 were typed in roughly 620-630 donors, DQA1 in about 550, DPA1 in 600 to 610, and DPB1 in approximately 450. The study profiled the T cell repertoires of 550 to 700 subjects by immunosequencing and related them to cytomegalovirus serostatus. In a later genetic analysis, genome-wide SNP genotypes for about 55% of the roughly 700 donors were used, and that subset was treated as a discovery cohort. What the work shows at the level of the full study, not this receptor alone: Only TCR beta chains were sequenced in this cohort, and the absence of alpha or paired-chain data limited detectable features. A group of highly shared sequence variants was considered likely to be a technical artifact of the sequencing pipeline. CMV serostatus was the only immune exposure information available for the cohort. According to a later analysis, TCR association rates differed among HLA loci, with DRB1 alleles showing the most associated TCRs and HLA-C alleles showing the fewest. Sequencing depth was assumed to be roughly uniform across donors in the presence/absence analyses, though that assumption may not hold. In a later analysis, some 17,000 TCR beta sequences were associated with specific HLA alleles at a false discovery rate of 0.05. A later analysis found that most CMV-associated TCR beta chains appeared HLA-restricted, with HLA associations seemingly driven largely by CMV exposure. Some IMGT-functional V segments, including TRBV6-2 and TRBV6-3, could not be distinguished by the 87-base-pair reads and were therefore excluded. A few of the identified cytomegalovirus-associated TCR beta chains were confirmed in vitro to be specific for cytomegalovirus antigens. Cytomegalovirus status was reported to be diagnosed by the classifier with high specificity and sensitivity in both the original and validation cohorts. The study gave a list of about 150 TCR beta chains associated with cytomegalovirus. An earlier analysis of several hundred of the donors showed that most TCR beta V segments appeared in productive rearrangements either about 87% or about 30% of the time, which broadly matched IMGT annotations. Most TCR sequences were seen in very few donors, while some public TCRs were found in many individuals. The authors suggested that the approach could potentially be generalized to other disease states and immunological phenotypes. Several of the top co-occurrence clusters appeared to be linked to parvovirus B19, influenza, CMV and Epstein-Barr virus, according to a later analysis. About 17 rarely observed V segments, including chromosome 9 orphons, were excluded from the earlier analysis of several hundred of the donors because counts were too low. In a later analysis, HLA-associated TCR beta chains showed more clonal expansion and lower generation probabilities than non-associated chains that were equally common. A further reported finding was that TCR beta sequences accurately predicted the HLA-A and HLA-B alleles for most subjects in the first cohort. Strong co-occurrence of HLA alleles, especially DR and DQ, made assigning TCR associations to individual alleles difficult. In a later genetic analysis, a missense DCLRE1C variant was associated with V-gene and J-gene trimming of TCR beta chains, and the association was replicated in an independent cohort. Compared with the 666-donor mean, donors in an Asian-associated ancestry cluster had fewer N-insertions in productive TCRs, according to a later genetic analysis. Because some donors lacked HLA typing at each locus, the association tests relied only on the typed subset. Correlated functional status among segregating V segments might be attributable to linkage disequilibrium, but an unknown experimental factor could not be ruled out.

Library creation used the immunoSEQ multiplex PCR assay. For the multiplex PCR, a mixture combining 60 forward primers for TCR Vbeta segments and 13 reverse primers for TCR Jbeta segments was used. The CDR3 region of rearranged TCR beta genes was amplified from genomic DNA by a multiplex PCR assay. The amplified TCR beta libraries were sequenced on the Illumina HiSeq System as 87-base-pair reads. Concerning the study's data processing: A later analysis counted approximately 76 million unique TCR beta chains across the 670 or so repertoires, and some 11 million of these chains were shared by at least two donors. Raw reads were error-corrected and collapsed into unique sequences by a nearest-neighbor algorithm in which closely related sequences were merged to remove PCR and sequencing errors. CDR3 sequences were aligned to IMGT reference sequences to assign V, D and J gene segments. For a sequence to be retained, a match of at least six nucleotides to both a V gene segment and a J gene segment was required. A rearrangement was called productive if the CDR3 had no stop codons and remained in frame with V and J, and every other rearrangement was called non-productive. CDR3 was defined by IMGT convention, running from the second conserved V-encoded cysteine to the conserved J-encoded phenylalanine. The earlier analysis of fewer than 700 of the donors excluded sequences that lacked an unambiguous match to a single V gene segment. An earlier analysis of several hundred of the donors called V segments functional above 56.7% productive rearrangements and segregating when the between-donor standard deviation exceeded 5%. A statistical classification framework was built for diagnosing cytomegalovirus status from the catalog of TCR beta chain sequences. In a later analysis, TCR nucleotide sequences were compared against IMGT/GENE-DB human TR gene sequences so that V and J genes could be assigned. Using the TCRdist pipeline, a later analysis assigned CDR3 sequences along with most-parsimonious VDJ recombination scenarios. In a later analysis, each TCR beta chain was defined by its CDR3 amino acid sequence together with its V-gene family, and reads lacking a unique V-gene family were excluded. In a later analysis, fewer than 650 highly shared, low-generation-probability nucleotide sequences were removed to address suspected cross-contamination and a sequencing artifact. In a later analysis, a clonal expansion index was calculated for each public chain from normalized within-repertoire ranks of inferred template counts. A later analysis computed generation probabilities with a VDJ recombination model fitted to out-of-frame rearrangements, and checked the results against IGoR. A later analysis scored TCR-TCR, TCR-HLA and TCR-CMV co-occurrence with hypergeometric tests, applying a repertoire-size bias correction to TCR pairs. False discovery rates were estimated in a later analysis by permuting HLA or CMV assignments 20 times. In a later analysis, co-occurring TCRs were grouped using DBSCAN, and TCRdist sequence similarity was added for clustering within HLA-allele-positive subsets. Repertoires with fewer than 30,000 or more than 120,000 public chains, plus five repertoires with anomalous nucleotide sharing, were excluded from co-occurrence clustering. This is the immuneACCESS table as TCRdb keeps it, with only in-frame sequences that have V and J called. A part of the clones is gone; compared with another copy, unresolved V genes explain less than half, and the rest is unexplained. From that table come the V and J calls and clone size; the DNA was used to work out D and trimming. Within this sample are about 130,000 clones, with about 78% of them counted one time only. The ten most abundant clones make up 0.95% to 1.5% of the sample.

This receptor was obtained from a man aged 50-59 years in good health and CMV-seronegative. The sequenced sample was PBMCs. The chain was built from TRBV5-1 and TRBJ2-4; 6 matching bases give a weak D call of TRBD2. The DNA sequence reads TGCGCCAGCAGCTTGGGGCCCGGGACTGCGAACATTCAGTACTTC. This codes for CASSLGPGTANIQYF.